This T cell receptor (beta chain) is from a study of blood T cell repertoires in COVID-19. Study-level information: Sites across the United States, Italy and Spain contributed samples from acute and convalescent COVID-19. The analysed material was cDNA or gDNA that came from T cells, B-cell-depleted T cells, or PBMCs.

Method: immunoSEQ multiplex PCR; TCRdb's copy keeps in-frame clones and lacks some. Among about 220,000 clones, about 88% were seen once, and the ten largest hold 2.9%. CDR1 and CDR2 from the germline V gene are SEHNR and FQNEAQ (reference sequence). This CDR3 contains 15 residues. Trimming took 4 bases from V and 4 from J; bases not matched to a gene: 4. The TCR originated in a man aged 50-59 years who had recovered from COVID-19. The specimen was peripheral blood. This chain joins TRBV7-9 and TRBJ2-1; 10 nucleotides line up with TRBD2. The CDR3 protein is CASSSGLARYNEQFF. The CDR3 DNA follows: TGTGCCAGCAGCTCGGGACTAGCGCGTTACAATGAGCAGTTCTTC.